The rows below give T cell receptor beta chains drawn from one sample of a study of OX40 agonist ivuxolimab in advanced cancers. This table comes from immunoSEQ multiplex PCR, and its TCRdb copy is limited to in-frame clones, with some not included. The sample lists roughly 61,000 clones; approximately 82% were seen once. Sequencing used CD4+ or CD8+ T cells sorted from blood, obtained in a trial of the OX40 agonist ivuxolimab. Receptor source: an adult with an advanced solid tumor such as melanoma, head and neck, liver or kidney cancer. The CDR3 runs from the conserved cysteine through the conserved F or W. Each record gives: clone size, D gene, J gene, V gene, CDR3 length, CDR3 DNA, CDR3 protein. A D gene is named only where the DNA matches it firmly. Rows give clone size only sometimes, using once, few, many, or a class for an expanded clone.

NA,NA,TRBJ2-5,TRBV2,13,TGTGCCAGCAGTGAAGAAATTGATGAGACCCAGTACTTC,CASSEEIDETQYF
NA,NA,TRBJ2-1,TRBV7-2,13,TGTGCCAGCAGCTCAAACCAAGGCGATGAGCAGTTCTTC,CASSSNQGDEQFF
NA,NA,TRBJ2-5,TRBV14,14,TGTGCCAGCAGCCAAGATTCGGCTCTCGGAGCCCAGTACTTC,CASSQDSALGAQYF
NA,NA,TRBJ2-3,TRBV14,12,TGTGCCAGCAGCCCCCAAACAAGTCTTACGTATTTT,CASSPQTSLTYF
NA,NA,TRBJ2-5,TRBV7-9,13,TGTGCCAGCAGCCTGACGACGGACTCCCACGTTTACTTC,CASSLTTDSHVYF
NA,NA,TRBJ2-1,TRBV15,13,TGTGCCACCAGCAGAGATCGGAACAATGAGCAGTTCTTC,CATSRDRNNEQFF
few,NA,TRBJ2-7,TRBV7-8,14,TGTGCCAGCAGCAGAGGAAGGACGTCCTACGAGCAGTACTTC,CASSRGRTSYEQYF
NA,NA,TRBJ1-2,TRBV29-1,12,TGCAGCGTTGACCTCGCACAGTATGGCTACACCTTC,CSVDLAQYGYTF
NA,TRBD1,TRBJ2-7,TRBV10-3,14,TGTGCCATCAGTGAGCTTCAGGGGGCCTACGAGCAGTACTTC,CAISELQGAYEQYF
NA,NA,TRBJ2-1,TRBV19,12,TGTGCCAGTAGTAAAGTTTTTGGAGAGCAGTTCTTC,CASSKVFGEQFF
NA,TRBD2,TRBJ2-3,TRBV19,17,TGTGCCAGTAGTATCTACCTCAGCGGGGGGGGGCCAGATACGCAGTATTTT,CASSIYLSGGGPDTQYF
NA,NA,TRBJ2-5,TRBV7-9,13,TGTGCCAGCAGCTTGTGGGCCCAAGAGACCCAGTACTTC,CASSLWAQETQYF
NA,NA,TRBJ2-1,TRBV7-8,13,TGTGCCAGCAGCTCCTCCTTGAGGAGGGAGCAGTTCTTC,CASSSSLRREQFF
NA,NA,TRBJ1-3,TRBV19,15,TGTGCCAGTAGTATTTCGCGACAGGCGGCAAACACCATATATTTT,CASSISRQAANTIYF
NA,TRBD2,TRBJ2-5,TRBV27,13,TGTGCCAGCAGGACTAGCGCCCAAGAGACCCAGTACTTC,CASRTSAQETQYF
NA,NA,TRBJ2-1,TRBV27,14,TGTGCCAGCAGGGGGGTTGAGGCCTACAATGAGCAGTTCTTC,CASRGVEAYNEQFF
NA,NA,TRBJ2-7,TRBV18,14,TGTGCCAGCTCCCCTGGCCGGGCGTCCTACGAGCAGTACTTC,CASSPGRASYEQYF
NA,NA,TRBJ1-1,TRBV7-6,14,TGTGCCAGCAGCTTAAATAGGGAGTCTTTGGAAGCTTTCTTT,CASSLNRESLEAFF
NA,NA,TRBJ1-2,TRBV11-2,13,TGTGCCAGCAGCCCCCCGCCGGAGGTTGGCTACACCTTC,CASSPPPEVGYTF
medium-sized,TRBD2,TRBJ2-7,TRBV6-6,16,TGTGCCAGCAAGAGGACTAGCGGGATAAGCTCCTACGAGCAGTACTTC,CASKRTSGISSYEQYF
NA,NA,TRBJ1-3,TRBV18,16,TGTGCCAGCTCACCCCAACAGGGTTGGGCTGGAAACACCATATATTTT,CASSPQQGWAGNTIYF
few,TRBD1,TRBJ1-2,TRBV19,18,TGTGCCAGTAGTCCAATGGCCGGACAGGGGGCGAAACGGTATGGCTACACCTTC,CASSPMAGQGAKRYGYTF
NA,NA,TRBJ2-3,TRBV28,14,TGTGCCAGCAGTTTACTTGTTGGTGGGGATACGCAGTATTTT,CASSLLVGGDTQYF
medium-sized,TRBD1,TRBJ1-2,TRBV7-9,14,TGTGCCAGCAGCTTAGAGTCGGGACAGGATGGCTACACCTTC,CASSLESGQDGYTF
NA,NA,TRBJ2-3,TRBV20-1,10,TGCAGTGCTAGGGAAGATACGCAGTATTTT,CSAREDTQYF
NA,NA,TRBJ1-1,TRBV28,12,TGTGCCAGCCTTTCATCGAACACTGAAGCTTTCTTT,CASLSSNTEAFF
NA,NA,TRBJ1-3,TRBV7-9,15,TGTGCCAGCAGTTCTTTTGACAGGACTGGAAACACCATATATTTT,CASSSFDRTGNTIYF
once,NA,TRBJ2-7,TRBV12-5,13,TGTGCTAGTGGTTTGGGACTTGACTACGAGCAGTACTTC,CASGLGLDYEQYF
NA,NA,TRBJ2-3,TRBV10-2,14,TGCGCCAGCAGTGACGGGAGAAGCACAGATACGCAGTATTTT,CASSDGRSTDTQYF
NA,NA,TRBJ2-1,TRBV4-1,20,TGCGCCAGCAGCCAAGATTACCGGACAGTTGACCGGAGCTCCTACAATGAGCAGTTCTTC,CASSQDYRTVDRSSYNEQFF
NA,TRBD2,TRBJ2-7,TRBV19,16,TGTGCCAGTAGGGGGGGGACTAGCGGGAGTTTCCACGAGCAGTACTTC,CASRGGTSGSFHEQYF